This T cell receptor (beta chain) was sequenced in a study of T cell responses to AZD1222 COVID-19 vaccine. Study information: Both about-4-week and about-12-week second-dose recipients were combined. General observations from the study: Donors skewed white British and female; clonal diversity was possibly underestimated. Vaccination with two AZD1222 doses was followed by a rise in Spike-specific TCR breadth and depth. Only a handful of AZD1222 recipients, several in all, had baseline seropositivity.

This table comes from immunoSEQ multiplex PCR, and its TCRdb copy is limited to in-frame clones, with some not included. The sample carries around 160,000 clones, roughly 88% recorded once. About this clone itself: The antigen is not known.

Sample: peripheral blood, taken on day 0 of AZD1222 vaccination. This sequence originates from an adult in good health.

The CDR3 loop is CASSSGEARGYTF. CDR3 bases: TGTGCCAGCAGTTCGGGGGAGGCACGGGGCTACACCTTC. The chain is built from TRBV27 and TRBJ1-2; the D gene is possibly TRBD1 (5 bases). The ends were cut back, 4 bases at V and 8 bases at J, with 14 bases in the middle. Germline-derived CDR1 and CDR2 are MNHEY and SMNVEV (reference sequence). This CDR3 region has 13 residues.